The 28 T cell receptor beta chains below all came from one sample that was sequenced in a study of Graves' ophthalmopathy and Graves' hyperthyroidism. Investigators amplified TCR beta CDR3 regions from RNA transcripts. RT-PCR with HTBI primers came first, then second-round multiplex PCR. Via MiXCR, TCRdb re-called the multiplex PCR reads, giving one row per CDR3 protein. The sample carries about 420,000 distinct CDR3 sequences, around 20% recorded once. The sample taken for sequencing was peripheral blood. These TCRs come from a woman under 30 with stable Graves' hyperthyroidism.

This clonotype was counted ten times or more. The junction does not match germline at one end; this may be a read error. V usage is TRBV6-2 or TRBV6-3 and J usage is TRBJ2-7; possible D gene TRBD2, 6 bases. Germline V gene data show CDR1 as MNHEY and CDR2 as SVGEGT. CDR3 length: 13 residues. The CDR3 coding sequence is TGTGCCAGCAGTTACCTCGGGACTTACGAGCGGTACTTC. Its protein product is CASSYLGTYERYF.

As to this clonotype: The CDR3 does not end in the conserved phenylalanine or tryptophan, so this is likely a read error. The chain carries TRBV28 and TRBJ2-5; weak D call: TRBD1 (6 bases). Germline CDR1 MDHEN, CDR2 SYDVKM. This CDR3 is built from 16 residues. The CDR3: CASSSSRDTSQESQYY. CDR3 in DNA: TGTGCCAGCAGTTCGAGCCGGGACACCTCCCAAGAGTCCCAGTACTAC.

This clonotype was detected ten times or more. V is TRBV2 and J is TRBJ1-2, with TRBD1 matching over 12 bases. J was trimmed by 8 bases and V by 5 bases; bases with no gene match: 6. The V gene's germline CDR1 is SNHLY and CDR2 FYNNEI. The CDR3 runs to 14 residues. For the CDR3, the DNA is TGTGCCAGCAGTACCGGGACAGGGGGCGAGGGCTACACCTTC. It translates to CASSTGTGGEGYTF.

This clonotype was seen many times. DNA for the CDR3: TGTGCCAGCAGGTGGGGTAGGGATAGCAATCAGCCCCAGCATTTT. Its translation is CASRWGRDSNQPQHF. This chain joins TRBV27 and TRBJ1-5, with unresolved D. V lost 6 bases, J lost 0 bases, and 12 bases lay in between. The CDR3 spans 15 residues. Looked up from germline, CDR1 is MNHEY and CDR2 is SMNVEV (reference sequence).

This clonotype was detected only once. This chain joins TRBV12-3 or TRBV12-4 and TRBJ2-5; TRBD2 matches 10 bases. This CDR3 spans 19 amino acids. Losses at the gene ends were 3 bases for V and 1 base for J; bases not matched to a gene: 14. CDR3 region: CASSLSPGLARAVQETQYF. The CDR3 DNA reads TGTGCCAGCAGTTTGTCTCCGGGACTAGCGAGGGCGGTCCAAGAGACCCAGTACTTC.

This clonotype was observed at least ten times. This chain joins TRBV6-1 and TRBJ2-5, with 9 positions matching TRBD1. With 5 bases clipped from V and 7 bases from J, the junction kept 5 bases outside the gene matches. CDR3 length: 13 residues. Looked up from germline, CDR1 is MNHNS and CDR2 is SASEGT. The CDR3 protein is CASSRDRVATQYF. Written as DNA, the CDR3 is TGTGCCAGCAGTAGGGACAGGGTAGCGACCCAGTACTTC.

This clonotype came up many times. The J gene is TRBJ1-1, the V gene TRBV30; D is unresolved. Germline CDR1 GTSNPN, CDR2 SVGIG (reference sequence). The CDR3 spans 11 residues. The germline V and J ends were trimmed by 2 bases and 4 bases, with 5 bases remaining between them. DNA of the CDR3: TGTGCCTGGAGTAGAGGCACTGAAGCTTTCTTT. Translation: CAWSRGTEAFF.

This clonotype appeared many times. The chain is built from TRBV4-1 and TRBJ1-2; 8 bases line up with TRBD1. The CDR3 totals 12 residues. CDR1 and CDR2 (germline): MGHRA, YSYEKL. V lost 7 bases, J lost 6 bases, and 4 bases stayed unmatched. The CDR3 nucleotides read TGCGCCAGCAAGACAGGGGCTCATGGCTACACCTTC. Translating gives CASKTGAHGYTF.

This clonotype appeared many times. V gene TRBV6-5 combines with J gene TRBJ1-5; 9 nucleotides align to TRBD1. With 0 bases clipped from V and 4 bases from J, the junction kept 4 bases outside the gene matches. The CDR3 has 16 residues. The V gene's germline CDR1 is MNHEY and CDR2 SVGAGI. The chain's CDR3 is CASSYSRTGANQPQHF. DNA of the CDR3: TGTGCCAGCAGTTACTCCCGGACAGGGGCGAATCAGCCCCAGCATTTT.

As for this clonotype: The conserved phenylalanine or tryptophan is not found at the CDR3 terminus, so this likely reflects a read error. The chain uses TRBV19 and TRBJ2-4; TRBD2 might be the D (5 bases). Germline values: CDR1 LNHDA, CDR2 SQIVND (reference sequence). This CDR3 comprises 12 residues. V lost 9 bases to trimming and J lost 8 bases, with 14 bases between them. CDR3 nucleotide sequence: TGTGCCAGCACGGACCGGGAAGACATTCAGTACCTC. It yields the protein CASTDREDIQYL.

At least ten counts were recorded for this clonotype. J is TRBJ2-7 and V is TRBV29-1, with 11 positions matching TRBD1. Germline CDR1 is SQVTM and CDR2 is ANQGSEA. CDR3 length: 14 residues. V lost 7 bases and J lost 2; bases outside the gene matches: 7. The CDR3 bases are TGCAGCGCAGGACAGGGGGCTGTAACCTACGAGCAGTACTTC. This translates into CSAGQGAVTYEQYF.

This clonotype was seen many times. As DNA, the CDR3 is TGCAGTGCTAGCTTGGGATCCCCTAACTATGGCTACACCTTC. Translating gives CSASLGSPNYGYTF. The chain recombines TRBV20-1 with TRBJ1-2; D uncertain. The V gene lost 3 bases and the J gene lost 0 bases, with 11 bases spanning the gap. Germline V gene data show CDR1 as DFQATT and CDR2 as SNEGSKA (reference sequence). This CDR3 has 14 amino acids.

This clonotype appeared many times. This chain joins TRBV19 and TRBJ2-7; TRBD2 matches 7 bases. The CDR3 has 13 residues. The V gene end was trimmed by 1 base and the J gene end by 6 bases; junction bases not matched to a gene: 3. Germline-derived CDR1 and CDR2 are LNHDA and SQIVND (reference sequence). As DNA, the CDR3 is TGTGCCAGTAGTATAGTCGGGGGGACCGAGCAGTACTTC. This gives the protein CASSIVGGTEQYF.

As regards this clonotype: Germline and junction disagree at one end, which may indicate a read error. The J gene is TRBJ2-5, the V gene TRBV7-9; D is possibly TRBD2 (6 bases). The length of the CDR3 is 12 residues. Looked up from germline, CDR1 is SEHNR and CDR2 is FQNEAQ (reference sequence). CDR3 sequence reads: CASAEGGETKYF. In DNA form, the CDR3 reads TGTGCCAGCGCGGAGGGCGGGGAGACCAAGTACTTC.

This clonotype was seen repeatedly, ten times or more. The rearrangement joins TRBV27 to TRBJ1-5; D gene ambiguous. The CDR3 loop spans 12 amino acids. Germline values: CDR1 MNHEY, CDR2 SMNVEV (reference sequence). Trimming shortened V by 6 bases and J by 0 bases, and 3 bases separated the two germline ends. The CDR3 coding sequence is TGTGCCAGCAGGTATAGCAATCAGCCCCAGCATTTT. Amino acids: CASRYSNQPQHF.

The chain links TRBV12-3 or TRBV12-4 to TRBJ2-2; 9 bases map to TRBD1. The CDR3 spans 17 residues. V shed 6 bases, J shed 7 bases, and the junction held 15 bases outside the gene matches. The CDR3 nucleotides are TGTGCCAGCAGCCTATACACCCAACAGGGGGCAGGCGGGGAGCTGTTTTTT. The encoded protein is CASSLYTQQGAGGELFF.

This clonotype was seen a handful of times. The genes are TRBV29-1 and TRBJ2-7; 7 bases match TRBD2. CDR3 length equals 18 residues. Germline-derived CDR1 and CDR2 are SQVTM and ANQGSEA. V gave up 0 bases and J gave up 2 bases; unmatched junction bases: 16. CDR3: CSVEDLSRNGRRAYEQYF. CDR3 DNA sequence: TGCAGCGTTGAAGATCTGTCGAGGAACGGGAGGAGGGCCTACGAGCAGTACTTC.

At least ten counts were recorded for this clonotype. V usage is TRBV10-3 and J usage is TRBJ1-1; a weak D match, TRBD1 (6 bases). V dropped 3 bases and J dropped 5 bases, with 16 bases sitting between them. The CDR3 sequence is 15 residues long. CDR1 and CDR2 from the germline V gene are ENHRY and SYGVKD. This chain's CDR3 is CAISERDKAATEAFF. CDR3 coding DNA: TGTGCCATCAGTGAAAGGGACAAAGCAGCAACTGAAGCTTTCTTT.

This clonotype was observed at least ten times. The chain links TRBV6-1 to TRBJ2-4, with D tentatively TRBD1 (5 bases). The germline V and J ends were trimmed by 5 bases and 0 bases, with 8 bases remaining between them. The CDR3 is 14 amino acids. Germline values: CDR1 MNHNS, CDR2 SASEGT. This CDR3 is CASSPGSAKNIQYF. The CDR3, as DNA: TGTGCCAGCAGTCCAGGGTCAGCCAAAAACATTCAGTACTTC.

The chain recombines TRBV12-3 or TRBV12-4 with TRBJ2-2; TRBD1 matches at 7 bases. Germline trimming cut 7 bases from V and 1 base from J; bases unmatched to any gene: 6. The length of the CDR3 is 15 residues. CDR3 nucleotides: TGTGCCAGCACCGACAGGGTCGGGAACACCGGGGAGCTGTTTTTT. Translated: CASTDRVGNTGELFF.

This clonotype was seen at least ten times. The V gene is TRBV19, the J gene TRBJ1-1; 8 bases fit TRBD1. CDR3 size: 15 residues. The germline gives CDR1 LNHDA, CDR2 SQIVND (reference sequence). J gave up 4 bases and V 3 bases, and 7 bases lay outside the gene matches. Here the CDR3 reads CASSISTGVGTEAFF. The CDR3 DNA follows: TGTGCCAGTAGTATCTCGACAGGGGTTGGCACTGAAGCTTTCTTT.

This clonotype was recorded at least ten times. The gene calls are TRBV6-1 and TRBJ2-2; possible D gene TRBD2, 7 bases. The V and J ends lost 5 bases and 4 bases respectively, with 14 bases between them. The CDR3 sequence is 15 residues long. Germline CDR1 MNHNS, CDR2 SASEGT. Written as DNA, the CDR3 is TGTGCCAGCAGTCGGGGGGCTGGTGGCACCGGGGAGCTGTTTTTT. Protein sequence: CASSRGAGGTGELFF.

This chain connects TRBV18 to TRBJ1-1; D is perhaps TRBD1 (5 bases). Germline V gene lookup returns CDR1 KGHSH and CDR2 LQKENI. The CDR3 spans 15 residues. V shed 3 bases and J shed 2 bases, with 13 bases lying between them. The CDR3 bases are TGTGCCAGCTCACCTGTGGGGCAGGTAAACACTGAAGCTTTCTTT. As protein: CASSPVGQVNTEAFF.

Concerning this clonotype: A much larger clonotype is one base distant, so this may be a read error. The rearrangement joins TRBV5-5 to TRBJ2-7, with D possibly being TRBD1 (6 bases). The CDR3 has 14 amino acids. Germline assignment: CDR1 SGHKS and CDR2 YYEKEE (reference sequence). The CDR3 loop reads CDSSVQGPSYEQYF. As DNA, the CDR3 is TGTGACAGCAGCGTACAGGGTCCCTCCTACGAGCAGTACTTC.

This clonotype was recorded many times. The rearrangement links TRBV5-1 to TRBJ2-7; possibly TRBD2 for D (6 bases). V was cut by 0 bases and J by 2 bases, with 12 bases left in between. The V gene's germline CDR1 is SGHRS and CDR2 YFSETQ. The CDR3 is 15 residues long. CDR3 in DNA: TGCGCCAGCAGCTTGGTTGGTAGCGGAACCTACGAGCAGTACTTC. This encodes CASSLVGSGTYEQYF.

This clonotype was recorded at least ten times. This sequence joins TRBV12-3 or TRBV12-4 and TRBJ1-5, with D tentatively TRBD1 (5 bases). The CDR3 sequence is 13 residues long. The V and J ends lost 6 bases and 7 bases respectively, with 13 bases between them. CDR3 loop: CASRRDPYQPQHF. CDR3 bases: TGTGCCAGCAGGCGGGACCCCTACCAGCCCCAGCATTTT.

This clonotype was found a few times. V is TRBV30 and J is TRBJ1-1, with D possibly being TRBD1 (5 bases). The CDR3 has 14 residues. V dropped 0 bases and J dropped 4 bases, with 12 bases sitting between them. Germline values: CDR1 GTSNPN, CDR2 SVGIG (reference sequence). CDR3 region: CAWSVYGGTTEAFF. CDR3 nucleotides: TGTGCCTGGAGTGTTTACGGGGGAACCACTGAAGCTTTCTTT.

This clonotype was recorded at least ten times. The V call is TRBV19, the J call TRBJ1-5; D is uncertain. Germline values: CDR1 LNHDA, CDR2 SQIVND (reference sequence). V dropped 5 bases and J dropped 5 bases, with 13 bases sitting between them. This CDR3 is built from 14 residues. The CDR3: CASSFMERDQPQHF. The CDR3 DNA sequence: TGTGCCAGTAGTTTTATGGAGAGGGATCAGCCCCAGCATTTT.